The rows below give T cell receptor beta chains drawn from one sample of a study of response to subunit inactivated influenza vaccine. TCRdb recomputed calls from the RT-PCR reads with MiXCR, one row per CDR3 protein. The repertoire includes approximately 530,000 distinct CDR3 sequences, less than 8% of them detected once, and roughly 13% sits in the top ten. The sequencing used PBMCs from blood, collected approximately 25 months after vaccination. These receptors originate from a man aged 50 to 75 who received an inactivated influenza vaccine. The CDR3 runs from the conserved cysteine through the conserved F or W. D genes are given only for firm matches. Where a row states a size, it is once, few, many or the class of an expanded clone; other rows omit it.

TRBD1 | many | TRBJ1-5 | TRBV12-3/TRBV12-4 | TGTGCCAGCAGTCCCCCGGGACAGGGGGTCCAGCCCCAGCATTTT | CASSPPGQGVQPQHF
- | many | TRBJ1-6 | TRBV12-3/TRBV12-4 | TGTGCCAGCAGTTTTGGCCTTCAGGTCGGTTCACCCCTCCACTTT | CASSFGLQVGSPLHF
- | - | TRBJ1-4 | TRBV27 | TGTGCCAGCAGTTTATGGGGCGGGGGCTATAATGAAAAACTGTTTTTT | CASSLWGGGYNEKLFF
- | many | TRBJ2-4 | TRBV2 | TGTGCCAGCAAAGAGGGGGAACTCAAAAACATTCAGTACTTC | CASKEGELKNIQYF
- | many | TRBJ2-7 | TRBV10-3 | TGTGCCATTAAAAAAGAAGAGCAGGGGTCGGGGCAGTACTTC | CAIKKEEQGSGQYF
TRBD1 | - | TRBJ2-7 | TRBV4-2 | TGTGCCAGCAGCCGCGAACAACGGACAGGCCGCGAGCAGTACTTC | CASSREQRTGREQYF
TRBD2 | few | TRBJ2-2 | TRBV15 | TGTGCCACCAGCAGCGGTCTAGCGGGAGCGGGCACCGGGGAGCTGTTTTTT | CATSSGLAGAGTGELFF
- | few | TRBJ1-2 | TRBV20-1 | TGCAGTGCCAGGCAGGGAATGAACTATGGCTACACCTTC | CSARQGMNYGYTF
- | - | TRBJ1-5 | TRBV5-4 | TGTGCCAGCAGCCACGAAGTGGATCAGCCCCAGCATTTT | CASSHEVDQPQHF
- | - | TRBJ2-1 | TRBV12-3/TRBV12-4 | TGTGCCAGCAGTCCGCTCTGGTGGGGGAATGAGCAGTTCTTC | CASSPLWWGNEQFF
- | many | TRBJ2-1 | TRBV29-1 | TGCAGCGTTGATAGCAGCTCCTACAATGAGCAGTTCTTC | CSVDSSSYNEQFF
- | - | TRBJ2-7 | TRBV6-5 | TGTGCCAGCAGCGGTCCGGGTAGAGAGCAGTACTTC | CASSGPGREQYF
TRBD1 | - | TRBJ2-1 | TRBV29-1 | TGCAGCGTCCCCGGGACAGGGTTCTACAATGAGCAGTTCTTC | CSVPGTGFYNEQFF